These 23 T cell receptor beta chains were sequenced from one sample in a study of T cell responses to AZD1222 COVID-19 vaccine. Some clones are missing from TCRdb's copy, which holds only in-frame ones; the method was immunoSEQ multiplex PCR. Counted here are 95,000 to 150,000 clones, roughly nine tenths occurring once; the ten biggest clones make up roughly 3.9%. Sequences were derived from peripheral blood, sampled on day 0 of AZD1222 vaccination. These receptors originate from an adult in good health.

The chain carries TRBV9 and TRBJ2-1; 14 positions agree with TRBD2. Looked up from germline, CDR1 is SGDLS and CDR2 is YYNGEE. J gave up 7 bases and V 3 bases, and 3 bases lay outside the gene matches. The CDR3 has 15 residues. In DNA form, the CDR3 reads TGTGCCAGCAGCGCCGGGACTAGCGGGAGTAATGAGCAGTTCTTC. Translated, it gives CASSAGTSGSNEQFF.

The chain recombines TRBV19 with TRBJ1-5; tentatively, D is TRBD1 (6 bases). This CDR3 contains 15 residues. Germline loops: CDR1 LNHDA, CDR2 SQIVND (reference sequence). V lost 3 bases and J lost 3, with 12 bases in between. As DNA, the CDR3 is TGTGCCAGTAGTATGGGGGGGCGCGACAATCAGCCCCAGCATTTT. This sequence encodes CASSMGGRDNQPQHF.

CDR3 in DNA: TGCAGCGTTGAAGGGCTCCGGGACGGGAGCTCCTACGAGCAGTACTTC. Its protein product is CSVEGLRDGSSYEQYF. The J gene is TRBJ2-7, the V gene TRBV29-1; possibly TRBD2 for D (6 bases). The CDR3 covers 16 residues. Germline V lookup: CDR1 SQVTM, CDR2 ANQGSEA. V lost 1 base to trimming and J lost 0 bases, with 16 bases between them.

This chain links TRBV18 with TRBJ1-2; 7 bases align to TRBD1. J was trimmed by 6 bases and V by 0 bases; bases with no gene match: 7. Germline V CDR1 and CDR2: KGHSH, LQKENI. CDR3 length equals 15 residues. CDR3 amino acids: CASSPPGQHQDGYTF. CDR3 in DNA: TGTGCCAGCTCACCACCGGGACAGCATCAGGATGGCTACACCTTC. Based on the CDR3 plus reference TRBV18 and TRBJ1-2, the full variable domain is NAGVMQNPRHLVRRRGQEARLRCSPMKGHSHVYWYRQLPEEGLKFMVYLQKENIIDESGMPKERFSAEFPKEGPSILRIQQVVRGDSAAYFCASSPPGQHQDGYTFGSGTRLTVV.

This clone showed up just once. The genes are TRBV20-1 and TRBJ2-7; D call uncertain. Germline assignment: CDR1 DFQATT and CDR2 SNEGSKA (reference sequence). V was trimmed by 7 bases and J by 6 bases, leaving 10 bases between them. This CDR3 region has 10 residues. In DNA, the CDR3 is TGCAGTGTCCACCGATCCGAGCAGTACTTC. This encodes CSVHRSEQYF.

V gene TRBV11-2 combines with J gene TRBJ2-7; D remains unclear. Germline V lookup: CDR1 SGHAT, CDR2 FQNNGV. V gave up 1 base and J gave up 2 bases, with 15 bases separating them. The CDR3 loop spans 16 amino acids. The CDR3 nucleotides read TGTGCCAGCAGCTTAGGCCCTCTCCCCACCACCTACGAGCAGTACTTC. This codes for CASSLGPLPTTYEQYF.

This clone was recorded once. V and J are TRBV5-1 and TRBJ1-1; D might be TRBD1 (5 bases). Deletions cut 0 bases from V and 5 bases from J, with 11 bases between. The germline V gene encodes CDR1 SGHRS and CDR2 YFSETQ. The CDR3 covers 14 residues. The CDR3 spells CASSLGGAMTEAFF. CDR3 bases: TGCGCCAGCAGCTTGGGGGGCGCAATGACTGAAGCTTTCTTT.

The genes are TRBV28 and TRBJ1-2; a weak D match, TRBD1 (6 bases). CDR3 length equals 15 residues. V was clipped by 2 bases and J by 6 bases, with 16 bases between them. From germline, CDR1 is MDHEN and CDR2 SYDVKM. The CDR3 here is CASSLPPAGVNGYTF. The CDR3 DNA sequence: TGTGCCAGCAGTTTACCCCCCGCAGGGGTCAATGGCTACACCTTC.

This clone was detected only once. V gene TRBV3-1 (or the pseudogene TRBV3-2) combines with J gene TRBJ1-5; no clear D gene. In germline, CDR1 is LGHDT, CDR2 YNNKEL (reference sequence). V was shortened by 5 bases and J by 6 bases, with 11 bases between the two germline ends. The CDR3 consists of 13 residues. As DNA, the CDR3 is TGTGCCAGCAGCGAGGCTCTTGCTCAGCCCCAGCATTTT. Its protein is CASSEALAQPQHF.

This CDR3 reads CASSMVRGTDTQYF. The DNA of the CDR3 is TGTGCCAGTAGTATGGTGCGGGGCACAGATACGCAGTATTTT. The gene calls are TRBV19 and TRBJ2-3; D may be TRBD2 (5 bases). Germline CDR1 reads LNHDA; CDR2 reads SQIVND (reference sequence). The V and J ends lost 3 bases and 1 base respectively, with 8 bases between them. The CDR3 has 14 amino acids.

This chain links TRBV7-2 with TRBJ2-6, with a weak D call TRBD2 (6 bases). Per germline, CDR1 SGHTA and CDR2 FQGNSA. This CDR3 region has 13 residues. V lost 8 bases to trimming and J lost 3 bases, with 8 bases between them. CDR3 bases: TGTGCCAGCCTCGGGGGTGGGGCCAACGTCCTGACTTTC. Protein: CASLGGGANVLTF.

This sequence joins TRBV7-9 and TRBJ2-7; D uncertain. The CDR3 spans 14 residues. From germline, CDR1 is SEHNR and CDR2 FQNEAQ (reference sequence). V was pared by 5 bases and J by 4 bases, with 15 bases between. The CDR3 loop reads CASSPWSTLYEQYF. As DNA, the CDR3 is TGTGCCAGCAGCCCCTGGTCGACCCTATACGAGCAGTACTTC.

This clone has a handful of counts. CDR3 sequence reads: CASSVEMGTGYTF. For the CDR3, the DNA is TGTGCCAGCAGCGTAGAGATGGGAACAGGCTACACCTTC. The chain has TRBV9 and TRBJ1-2; D ambiguous. V lost 0 bases, J lost 8 bases, and 11 bases lay in between. Germline values: CDR1 SGDLS, CDR2 YYNGEE. The CDR3 spans 13 residues.

The genes are TRBV9 and TRBJ2-7, with 11 bases matching TRBD1. The CDR3 spans 14 residues. The germline V gene has CDR1 SGDLS and CDR2 YYNGEE. V lost 2 bases and J lost 7; bases outside the gene matches: 5. The CDR3 DNA follows: TGTGCCAGCAGCGTTGGGACAGGGGGGGATGAGCAGTACTTC. This sequence encodes CASSVGTGGDEQYF. The full variable domain, with the rest looked up from reference TRBV9 and TRBJ2-7, is DSGVTQTPKHLITATGQRVTLRCSPRSGDLSVYWYQQSLDQGLQFLIQYYNGEERAKGNILERFSAQQFPDLHSELNLSSLELGDSALYFCASSVGTGGDEQYFGPGTRLTVT.

This chain uses TRBV28 with TRBJ1-2, with 8 bases that match TRBD1. This CDR3 has 14 residues. The V gene end was trimmed by 5 bases and the J gene end by 8 bases; junction bases not matched to a gene: 10. Germline loops: CDR1 MDHEN, CDR2 SYDVKM. CDR3 coding DNA: TGTGCCAGCAGTCCCGCAGGGGGCGCGGGAGGCTACACCTTC. Translating it yields CASSPAGGAGGYTF.

The chain joins TRBV19 to TRBJ2-7; TRBD2 aligns across 12 bases. After removal of 3 bases from V and 9 bases from J, the junction contained 9 bases not matched to a gene. Germline loops: CDR1 LNHDA, CDR2 SQIVND (reference sequence). The CDR3 covers 15 residues. Here the CDR3 reads CASSIHGLAGSVQYF. Written as DNA, the CDR3 is TGTGCCAGTAGTATCCATGGACTAGCGGGAAGTGTGCAGTACTTC. The entire variable domain, with the rest obtained from reference TRBV19 and TRBJ2-7, is as follows: DGGITQSPKYLFRKEGQNVTLSCEQNLNHDAMYWYRQDPGQGLRLIYYSQIVNDFQKGDIAEGYSVSREKKESFPLTVTSAQKNPTAFYLCASSIHGLAGSVQYFGPGTRLTVT.

This clone was found once. The V and J genes are TRBV30 and TRBJ1-2, with D perhaps matching TRBD1 (6 bases). The CDR3 contains 13 residues. Germline CDR1 reads GTSNPN; CDR2 reads SVGIG (reference sequence). The V and J ends lost 0 bases and 5 bases respectively, with 10 bases between them. The DNA for the CDR3 is TGTGCCTGGAGTGTACAAGGGGGGTATGGCTACACCTTC. Protein product: CAWSVQGGYGYTF.

This sequence joins TRBV10-3 and TRBJ2-3; 7 nucleotides align to TRBD2. V shed 6 bases, J shed 2 bases, and the junction held 14 bases outside the gene matches. Germline CDR1 and CDR2: ENHRY and SYGVKD. The CDR3 contains 17 residues. In nucleotides, the CDR3 is TGTGCCATCAGGGGCCAAGGGTGGGAGGGGCACACAGATACGCAGTATTTT. Amino acids: CAIRGQGWEGHTDTQYF.

The genes are TRBV9 and TRBJ2-1; 8 nucleotides align to TRBD2. V was clipped by 2 bases and J by 6 bases; unmatched bases: 4. This CDR3 has 14 residues. Germline V gives CDR1 SGDLS, CDR2 YYNGEE. The CDR3 here is CASSVREAPNEQFF. Here the CDR3 DNA reads TGTGCCAGCAGCGTGCGGGAGGCTCCCAATGAGCAGTTCTTC.

CDR3 DNA: TGTGCCTGGGTTCCTCATGCAACTAATGAAAAACTGTTTTTT. Its translation is CAWVPHATNEKLFF. The chain has TRBV30 and TRBJ1-4; D is unresolved. Per the germline V gene, CDR1 is GTSNPN and CDR2 is SVGIG (reference sequence). The length of the CDR3 is 14 residues. The V and J ends lost 5 bases and 0 bases respectively, with 10 bases between them. The full variable domain, with the rest looked up from reference TRBV30 and TRBJ1-4, is SQTIHQWPATLVQPVGSPLSLECTVEGTSNPNLYWYRQAAGRGLQLLFYSVGIGQISSEVPQNLSASRPQDRQFILSSKKLLLSDSGFYLCAWVPHATNEKLFFGSGTQLSVL.

The J gene is TRBJ2-2, the V gene TRBV9, with D uncertain. The CDR3 loop spans 16 amino acids. From germline, CDR1 is SGDLS and CDR2 YYNGEE. Trimming took off 1 base at V and 0 bases at J, with 10 bases between the two ends. In DNA, the CDR3 is TGTGCCAGCAGCGTAAACCTATACGCGAACACCGGGGAGCTGTTTTTT. Protein product: CASSVNLYANTGELFF.

The rearrangement links TRBV7-9 to TRBJ2-3, with D perhaps given as TRBD1 or TRBD2 (5 bases each). The V and J ends lost 1 base and 0 bases respectively, with 8 bases between them. The CDR3 totals 15 residues. Germline CDR1 and CDR2: SEHNR and FQNEAQ (reference sequence). The CDR3 loop reads CASSLERGSTDTQYF. CDR3 in DNA: TGTGCCAGCAGCTTAGAGAGGGGTAGCACAGATACGCAGTATTTT.

CDR3 coding DNA: TGTGCCAGCAGCCAAGATCTCTTGGGGTGGAGCGGGGGCCAGGGGCAGTACTTC. The encoded protein is CASSQDLLGWSGGQGQYF. The chain couples TRBV4-2 to TRBJ2-7, with 8 bases that match TRBD2. This CDR3 region has 18 residues. Germline-derived CDR1 and CDR2 are LGHNA and YNFKEQ. Unmatched junction bases numbered 19, after V lost 0 bases and J lost 9 bases.